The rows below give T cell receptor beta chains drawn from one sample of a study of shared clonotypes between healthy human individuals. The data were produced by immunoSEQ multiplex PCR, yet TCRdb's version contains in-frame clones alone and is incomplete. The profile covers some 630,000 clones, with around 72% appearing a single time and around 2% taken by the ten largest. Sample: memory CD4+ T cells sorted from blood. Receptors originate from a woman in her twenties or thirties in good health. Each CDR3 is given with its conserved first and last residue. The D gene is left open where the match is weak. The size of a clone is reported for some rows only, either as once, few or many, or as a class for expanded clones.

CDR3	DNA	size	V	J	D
CASSSVGQGWIEQFF	TGTGCCAGCAGCTCGGTTGGGCAGGGGTGGATTGAGCAGTTCTTC	-	TRBV7-8	TRBJ2-1	-
CASSLNFSGNTIYF	TGTGCCAGCAGCTTAAACTTCTCTGGAAACACCATATATTTT	-	TRBV7-3	TRBJ1-3	-
CASNRDENTEAFF	TGCGCCAGCAATAGGGACGAGAACACTGAAGCTTTCTTT	-	TRBV10-2	TRBJ1-1	-
CASSGAFNTKGAEQFF	TGCGCCAGCAGCGGAGCGTTCAACACCAAAGGCGCTGAGCAGTTCTTC	-	TRBV5-1	TRBJ2-1	-
CASSERRRAGTDTQYF	TGCGCCAGCAGTGAGAGGCGGAGGGCAGGCACAGATACGCAGTATTTT	-	TRBV10-2	TRBJ2-3	-
CASSLGVSTDTQYF	TGCGCCAGCAGCTTGGGAGTTTCGACAGATACGCAGTATTTT	-	TRBV5-1	TRBJ2-3	-
CASSPQGSGANVLTF	TGTGCCAGCAGTCCACAAGGATCCGGGGCCAACGTCCTGACTTTC	-	TRBV28	TRBJ2-6	-
CASSEAAGLGGYTF	TGTGCCAGCAGTGAAGCCGCGGGCCTAGGTGGCTACACCTTC	-	TRBV6-1	TRBJ1-2	-
CASSLEIGRELFF	TGTGCCAGCAGCTTAGAGATAGGCCGGGAGCTGTTTTTT	-	TRBV7-9	TRBJ2-2	-
CASSSLSGGVSAQYF	TGTGCCAGCAGTTCGCTTAGCGGGGGGGTCTCGGCGCAGTATTTT	-	TRBV28	TRBJ2-3	TRBD2
CASTFGGENTGELFF	TGTGCCAGCACCTTTGGGGGTGAAAACACCGGGGAGCTGTTTTTT	once	TRBV5-6	TRBJ2-2	-
CASSERPSSYNEQFF	TGTGCCAGCAGTGAACGCCCCAGCTCCTACAATGAGCAGTTCTTC	-	TRBV6-4	TRBJ2-1	-
CASSLIYEQYF	TGTGCCAGCAGCTTAATTTACGAGCAGTACTTC	-	TRBV2	TRBJ2-7	-
CASSSRQGGYNEQFF	TGTGCCAGCAGCTCGAGACAGGGAGGATACAATGAGCAGTTCTTC	-	TRBV7-2	TRBJ2-1	-
CASSLASGRATDTQYF	TGTGCCAGCAGCTTGGCCAGCGGGAGGGCCACAGATACGCAGTATTTT	-	TRBV5-5	TRBJ2-3	TRBD2
CASGGLAGVGLYNEQFF	TGTGCCAGCGGGGGACTAGCGGGAGTGGGGCTCTACAATGAGCAGTTCTTC	-	TRBV28	TRBJ2-1	TRBD2
CASSTGTGASYEQYF	TGTGCCAGCAGCACCGGGACAGGAGCGTCCTACGAGCAGTACTTC	-	TRBV7-2	TRBJ2-7	TRBD1
CASSFGTSGVNEQYF	TGTGCCAGCAGCTTCGGGACTAGCGGTGTCAACGAGCAGTACTTC	few	TRBV7-9	TRBJ2-7	TRBD2
CASSPFEDSSYNEQFF	TGCGCCAGCAGCCCCTTCGAGGATAGCTCCTACAATGAGCAGTTCTTC	few	TRBV4-1	TRBJ2-1	-
CASSQSGLHSNQPQHF	TGTGCCAGCAGCCAATCAGGACTCCATAGCAATCAGCCCCAGCATTTT	-	TRBV16	TRBJ1-5	-